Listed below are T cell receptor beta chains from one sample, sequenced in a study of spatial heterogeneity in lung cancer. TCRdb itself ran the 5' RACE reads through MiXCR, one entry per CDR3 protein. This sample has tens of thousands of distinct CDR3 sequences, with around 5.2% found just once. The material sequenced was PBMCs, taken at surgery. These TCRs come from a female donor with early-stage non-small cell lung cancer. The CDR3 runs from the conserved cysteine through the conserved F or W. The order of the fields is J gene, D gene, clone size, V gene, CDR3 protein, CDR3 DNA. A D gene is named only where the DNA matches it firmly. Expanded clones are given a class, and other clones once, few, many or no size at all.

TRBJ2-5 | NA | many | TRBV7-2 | CASSLYGTQYF | TGTGCCAGCAGCTTGTACGGGACCCAGTACTTC
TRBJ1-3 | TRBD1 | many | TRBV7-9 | CASSPRQGEPGNTIYF | TGTGCCAGCAGCCCAAGACAGGGTGAGCCTGGAAACACCATATATTTT
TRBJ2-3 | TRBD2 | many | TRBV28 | CASKLLAGGFSTDTQYF | TGTGCCAGCAAACTTTTAGCGGGAGGCTTTAGCACAGATACGCAGTATTTT
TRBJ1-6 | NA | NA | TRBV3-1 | CASSQGDSPLHF | TGTGCCAGCAGCCAAGGAGATTCACCCCTCCACTTT
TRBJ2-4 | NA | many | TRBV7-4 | CASSPRDFLAKNIQYF | TGTGCCAGCAGCCCCCGGGACTTTTTAGCCAAAAACATTCAGTACTTC
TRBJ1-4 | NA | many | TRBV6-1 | CASSEPGHNEKLFF | TGTGCCAGCAGTGAACCGGGACACAATGAAAAACTGTTTTTT
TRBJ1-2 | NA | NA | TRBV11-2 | CASSPLMDGYTF | TGTGCCAGCAGCCCACTAATGGATGGCTACACCTTC
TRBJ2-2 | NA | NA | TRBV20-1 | CSARDPPTARGGELFF | TGCAGTGCTAGGGATCCCCCGACAGCCCGGGGCGGGGAGCTGTTTTTT
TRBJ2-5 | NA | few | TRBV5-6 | CASSSLQETQYF | TGTGCCAGCAGCTCCCTCCAAGAGACCCAGTACTTC
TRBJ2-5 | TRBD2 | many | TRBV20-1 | CSARDLAGAETQYF | TGCAGTGCTAGAGACCTAGCGGGAGCAGAGACCCAGTACTTC
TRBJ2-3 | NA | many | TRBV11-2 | CASSFVGRVTDTQYF | TGTGCCAGCAGCTTTGTCGGTAGGGTTACAGATACGCAGTATTTT
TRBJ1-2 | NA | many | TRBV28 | CASSSTTSYGYTF | TGTGCCAGCAGTTCGACTACTTCCTATGGCTACACCTTC
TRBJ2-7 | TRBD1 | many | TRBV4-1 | CASSRDRAYEQYF | TGCGCCAGCAGCCGAGACAGGGCCTACGAGCAGTACTTC
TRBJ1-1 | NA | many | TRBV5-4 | CASSRPPDNTEAFF | TGTGCCAGCAGCCGGCCGCCCGACAACACTGAAGCTTTCTTT
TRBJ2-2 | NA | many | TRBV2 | CASSDANTGELFF | TGTGCCAGCAGTGACGCGAACACCGGGGAGCTGTTTTTT
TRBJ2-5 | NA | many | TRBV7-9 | CASSLSAAKETQYF | TGTGCCAGCAGCTTATCCGCGGCGAAAGAGACCCAGTACTTC
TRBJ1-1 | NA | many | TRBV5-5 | CASSLSGGTTEAFF | TGTGCCAGCAGCTTGAGCGGTGGGACCACTGAAGCTTTCTTT
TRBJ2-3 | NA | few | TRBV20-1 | CSARDSVSGPDTQYF | TGCAGTGCTAGAGATTCTGTTTCGGGGCCCGATACGCAGTATTTT
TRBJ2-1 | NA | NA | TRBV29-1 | CSATRVPSEQFF | TGCAGCGCTACCCGCGTCCCGAGTGAGCAGTTCTTC
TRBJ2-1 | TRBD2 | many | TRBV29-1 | CSVEGSSGHHNEQFF | TGCAGCGTTGAAGGGTCTAGCGGGCACCACAATGAGCAGTTCTTC
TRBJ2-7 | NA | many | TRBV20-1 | CSARSRDEQYF | TGCAGTGCTAGGAGTAGGGACGAGCAGTACTTC
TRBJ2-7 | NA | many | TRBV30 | CAWSGVNQGAYEQYF | TGTGCCTGGAGTGGAGTGAACCAGGGAGCCTACGAGCAGTACTTC
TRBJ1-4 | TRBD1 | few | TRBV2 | CASSPGTGKEKLFF | TGTGCCAGCAGCCCCGGGACAGGGAAAGAAAAACTGTTTTTT
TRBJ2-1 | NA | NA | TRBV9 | CASSVYSAALSYNEQFF | TGTGCCAGCAGCGTATACAGCGCCGCCCTCTCCTACAATGAGCAGTTCTTC
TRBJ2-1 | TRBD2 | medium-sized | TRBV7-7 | CASSQGLADEQFF | TGTGCTAGCAGCCAAGGACTAGCGGATGAGCAGTTCTTC
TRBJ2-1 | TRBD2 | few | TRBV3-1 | CASSQGTSGYEQFF | TGTGCCAGCAGCCAAGGGACTAGCGGCTATGAGCAGTTCTTC
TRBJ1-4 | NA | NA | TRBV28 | CASSSGGHENEKLFF | TGTGCCAGCAGCTCAGGAGGACACGAGAATGAAAAACTGTTTTTT
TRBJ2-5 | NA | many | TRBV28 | CASSLNPVARLETQYF | TGTGCCAGCAGTTTAAATCCGGTGGCCCGGTTGGAGACCCAGTACTTC
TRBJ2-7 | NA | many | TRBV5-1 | CASSLYSGTTYEQYF | TGCGCCAGCAGCTTGTATTCCGGAACCACCTACGAGCAGTACTTC
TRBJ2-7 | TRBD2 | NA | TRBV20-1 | CSARDPAYGGVHYEQYF | TGCAGTGCTAGAGATCCCGCGTATGGGGGGGTACACTACGAGCAGTACTTC
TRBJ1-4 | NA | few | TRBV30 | CAWRVTDRVSFSRQKLFF | TGTGCCTGGCGCGTCACGGACAGAGTTTCCTTCTCCAGGCAAAAACTGTTTTTT
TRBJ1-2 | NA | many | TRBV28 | CASSSPGRGYTF | TGTGCCAGCAGTTCCCCGGGACGGGGCTACACCTTC
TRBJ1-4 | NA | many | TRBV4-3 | CASSQDKAAPEKLFF | TGCGCCAGCAGCCAAGATAAGGCGGCACCAGAAAAACTGTTTTTT
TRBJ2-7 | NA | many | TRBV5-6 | CASSPLTGNQYEQYF | TGTGCCAGCAGCCCCCTCACAGGGAATCAATACGAGCAGTACTTC